Below are 2 T cell receptor beta chains sequenced from a single sample in a study of spatial heterogeneity in lung cancer (dated by TCRdb to the late 2010s). According to the study, the label for this sample's time point signals: sample taken at primary tumor resection. The library was built by means of 5' RACE. TCRdb shows the sequencer as NextSeq 500. Using fastp at Q25 and MiXCR, TCRdb reprocessed the public reads and kept productive beta chains. Rows with one shared CDR3 protein collapse into an entry with the most common genes and DNA. For this sample the table gives some 22,000 distinct CDR3 sequences, of which around 5.8% were detected only once. Clones ranked in the top ten supply 30% to 35% of the sample. The source was PBMCs, collected at surgery. The receptors come from a male donor with early-stage non-small cell lung cancer.

Ten or more counts support this clonotype. V gene TRBV7-2 combines with J gene TRBJ1-2, with D perhaps matching TRBD1 (6 bases). CDR1 is SGHTA and CDR2 is FQGNSA in the germline V gene. Trimming removed 1 base from V and 6 bases from J, with 12 bases in between. This CDR3 region has 14 residues. This chain's CDR3 is CASSLGIGGHGYTF. For the CDR3, the DNA is TGTGCCAGCAGCTTAGGGATAGGGGGACATGGCTACACCTTC.

This clonotype was counted many times. This chain uses TRBV7-2 with TRBJ2-1; 16 positions match TRBD2. CDR1 and CDR2 from the germline V gene are SGHTA and FQGNSA. Trimming cost V 5 bases and J 9 bases; bases outside gene matches: 10. The CDR3 is 17 amino acids. DNA of the CDR3: TGTGCCAGCAGCCGTCCCGGGACTAGCGGGAGGGCCGTTGAGCAGTTCTTC. It encodes CASSRPGTSGRAVEQFF.